The 10 T cell receptor beta chains given below trace back to one sample, sequenced in a study of Ad26.COV2.S vaccination and SARS-CoV-2 variants. The protocol was immunoSEQ multiplex PCR, while the TCRdb copy is restricted to in-frame clones and leaves out a portion. The table has about 350,000 clones, just over 90% seen once. The sequencing used peripheral blood, collected after recovery from COVID-19. Every receptor here comes from a human donor who had recovered from COVID-19.

The chain recombines TRBV5-5 with TRBJ1-6; TRBD1 aligns across 8 bases. CDR3 length: 16 amino acids. Trimming at V came to 5 bases and at J to 1 base, leaving 5 bases not matched to a gene. From germline, CDR1 is SGHKS and CDR2 YYEKEE (reference sequence). CDR3 loop: CASSTTGESYNSPLHF. Here the CDR3 DNA reads TGTGCCAGCAGTACGACAGGGGAATCCTATAATTCACCCCTCCACTTT.

V is TRBV2 and J is TRBJ1-1; D is undetermined. Trimming cost V 7 bases and J 7 bases, with 19 bases left between them. The CDR3 contains 14 residues. CDR1 SNHLY and CDR2 FYNNEI come from the germline V gene. The CDR3 region is CASTLSGVVLEAFF. The CDR3 DNA is TGTGCCAGCACCCTGAGCGGGGTTGTGCTTGAAGCTTTCTTT.

The rearrangement links TRBV7-5 to TRBJ1-1; TRBD1 is the table's D call, not checked against the DNA. TRBV7-5 is a listed pseudogene. CDR3 length: 14 amino acids. CDR3 region: CARSFGDRALEAFF. CDR3 bases: TGTGCCAGAAGCTTCGGAGACAGGGCCCTAGAAGCTTTCTTT.

The gene calls are TRBV4-3 and TRBJ2-7; D is uncertain. Trimming took off 0 bases at V and 4 bases at J, with 10 bases between the two ends. CDR1 is LGHNA, CDR2 YSLEER, per germline. This CDR3 spans 14 amino acids. The CDR3 region is CASSQDVYQYEQYF. For the CDR3, the DNA is TGCGCCAGCAGCCAAGACGTATACCAATACGAGCAGTACTTC.

A single count supports this clone. The genes are TRBV5-5 and TRBJ2-7; D not resolved. The V end was cut by 1 base, the J end by 2 bases, with 7 bases between. CDR3 length: 13 amino acids. Per germline, CDR1 SGHKS and CDR2 YYEKEE (reference sequence). As DNA, the CDR3 is TGTGCCAGCAGCTTGCTACCGGCCTACGAGCAGTACTTC. The encoded protein is CASSLLPAYEQYF.

This chain uses TRBV27 with TRBJ2-5, with 9 bases identical to TRBD1. The germline V gene has CDR1 MNHEY and CDR2 SMNVEV (reference sequence). After removal of 7 bases from V and 5 bases from J, the junction contained 14 bases not matched to a gene. The CDR3 length is 16 residues. The CDR3 sequence: CASNPRGQGVPETQYF. The CDR3 DNA sequence: TGTGCCAGCAACCCGAGGGGACAGGGTGTTCCGGAGACCCAGTACTTC.

The CDR3 protein is CASSELYSGNTIYF. CDR3 DNA sequence: TGTGCCAGCAGTGAACTTTACTCTGGAAACACCATATATTTT. This chain uses TRBV2 with TRBJ1-3; unclear D gene. Germline V gene sequence: CDR1 SNHLY, CDR2 FYNNEI. V was pared by 2 bases and J by 0 bases, with 5 bases between. The CDR3 has 14 amino acids.

For this clone: The same CDR3 is also encoded by other DNA sequences in this sample. V usage is TRBV6-2 or TRBV6-3 and J usage is TRBJ2-7, with D uncertain. Germline assignment: CDR1 MNHEY and CDR2 SVGEGT. This CDR3 region has 11 residues. Trimming removed 6 bases at V and 1 base at J, with 4 bases between. The CDR3 loop is CASSRSYEQYF. CDR3 nucleotide sequence: TGTGCCAGCAGCCGGTCCTACGAGCAGTACTTC.

The V and J genes are TRBV10-3 and TRBJ1-2; D gene unclear. Germline CDR1 ENHRY, CDR2 SYGVKD. The CDR3 is 13 amino acids. V lost 4 bases and J 9 bases, leaving 15 bases between the germline ends. The CDR3 sequence is CAISVRSGGRYTF. The DNA for the CDR3 is TGTGCCATCAGTGTTAGATCGGGCGGGCGCTACACCTTC.

This rearrangement joins TRBV20-1 to TRBJ1-3; D is unclear. Trimming cost V 3 bases and J 4 bases, with 10 bases left between them. The V gene's germline CDR1 is DFQATT and CDR2 SNEGSKA (reference sequence). The CDR3 totals 13 residues. The DNA of the CDR3 is TGCAGTGCTAGTTCCCCCGACGGAAACACCATATATTTT. It encodes CSASSPDGNTIYF.